These 5 T cell receptor beta chains were all obtained from the same sample, sequenced in a study of a mutant IDH1 vaccine in newly diagnosed glioma. Their antigen targets remain unknown. Here immunoSEQ multiplex PCR was the method, and the copy in TCRdb shows in-frame clones only, minus some. This table has fewer than 30,000 clones, over 65% appearing once. Time point in this sample: week 11, during vaccination. Each vaccine dose was 300 ug of mutant IDH1 20-mer peptide, with topical imiquimod. Sequences were derived from PBMCs, sampled from a glioma patient whose treatment included an IDH1 peptide vaccine. The receptors here all came from a woman aged 18-29 years with glioma.

This sequence joins TRBV4-2 and TRBJ2-7, with D unresolved. V gave up 0 bases and J gave up 7 bases, with 16 bases separating them. Germline CDR1 and CDR2: LGHNA and YNFKEQ. This CDR3 has 15 amino acids. In DNA, the CDR3 is TGTGCCAGCAGCCAAGATTGGGGTGGCCTACGGGAGCAGTACTTC. This encodes CASSQDWGGLREQYF.

The rearrangement uses TRBV7-9 and TRBJ2-3, with 10 bases aligning to TRBD1. Germline assignment: CDR1 SEHNR and CDR2 FQNEAQ (reference sequence). The J segment lost 5 bases and the V segment lost 5 bases, leaving 7 bases of the junction unmatched. The length of the CDR3 is 15 residues. CDR3 DNA sequence: TGTGCCAGCAGCCCCAGGACAGGGGGAAAAGATACGCAGTATTTT. The encoded protein is CASSPRTGGKDTQYF.

J is TRBJ2-3 and V is TRBV25-1, with TRBD1 as a possible D gene (6 bases). There are 12 residues in the CDR3. Germline-derived CDR1 and CDR2 are MGHDK and SYGVNS. V lost 6 bases and J lost 7, with 11 bases in between. The CDR3, as DNA: TGTGCCAGCAGAGACCAGGGGTATACGCAGTATTTT. Translation: CASRDQGYTQYF.

This chain uses TRBV6-5 with TRBJ2-3; D possibly corresponds to TRBD1 (8 bases). The CDR3 consists of 15 residues. CDR1 MNHEY and CDR2 SVGAGI come from the germline V gene. The V end lost 6 bases, the J end lost 2 bases, and 15 bases lay between the germline ends. The CDR3 region has the DNA TGTGCCAGCAGCACACAGGGGGGGTTCACAGATACGCAGTATTTT. It yields the protein CASSTQGGFTDTQYF.

The V and J genes are TRBV5-4 and TRBJ2-4; D uncertain. Germline CDR1 is SGHNT and CDR2 is YYREEE (reference sequence). The CDR3 is 13 residues long. V was trimmed by 0 bases and J by 2 bases, leaving 3 bases between them. CDR3 residues: CASSLGPKNIQYF. In nucleotides, the CDR3 is TGTGCCAGCAGCTTGGGGCCCAAAAACATTCAGTACTTC.